The following is a T cell receptor (beta chain) sequence with its context. The sample is drawn from a study of cytomegalovirus exposure and HLA in healthy donors. The CDR3 spans 13 residues. Germline loops: CDR1 SEHNR, CDR2 FQNEAQ (reference sequence). V was trimmed by 4 bases and J by 3 bases, leaving 10 bases between them. The PCR ran on 60 Vbeta and 13 Jbeta primers. Using immunoSEQ multiplex PCR, the repertoire was profiled, and TCRdb retains in-frame clones only, with some absent. The data hold 200,000 to 250,000 clones, with about 79% observed a single time. Sequencing was performed on PBMCs. This chain connects TRBV7-9 to TRBJ2-7; a possible D gene is TRBD1 (6 bases). This clonotype originated in a man aged 18 to 30 in good health and CMV-seronegative. This CDR3 is CASSSDRFYEQYF. In DNA form, the CDR3 reads TGTGCCAGCAGCTCCGACAGGTTCTACGAGCAGTACTTC.